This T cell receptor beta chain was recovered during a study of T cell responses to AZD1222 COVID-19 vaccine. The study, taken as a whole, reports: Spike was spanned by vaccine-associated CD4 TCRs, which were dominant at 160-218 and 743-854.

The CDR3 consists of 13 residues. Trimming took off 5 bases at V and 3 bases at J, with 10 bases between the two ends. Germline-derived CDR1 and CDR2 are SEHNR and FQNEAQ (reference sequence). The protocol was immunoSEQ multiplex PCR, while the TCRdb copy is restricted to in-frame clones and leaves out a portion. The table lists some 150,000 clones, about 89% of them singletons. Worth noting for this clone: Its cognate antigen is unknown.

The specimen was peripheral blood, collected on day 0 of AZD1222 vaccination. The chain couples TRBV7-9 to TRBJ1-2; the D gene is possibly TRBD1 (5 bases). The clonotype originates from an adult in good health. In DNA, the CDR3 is TGTGCCAGCAGCGCCGGGGGTGACTATGGCTACACCTTC. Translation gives CASSAGGDYGYTF.